The clone carrying this T cell receptor beta chain was recorded at least ten times. Antigen specificity is unknown. Samples came from axillary lymph nodes draining the breast cancer. This sample was included in a study of breast tumors, draining lymph nodes, adjacent tissues. Findings of the study overall: The data were judged consistent with most tumor T cells coming from lymph node and expanding in tumor. That most tumor T cells come from lymph nodes remained unproven. Compared with lymph nodes, tumors were less diverse; compared with nontumor tissue, more.

TCRdb recomputed calls from the multiplex PCR reads with MiXCR, one row per CDR3 protein. The data show roughly 80,000 distinct CDR3 sequences, about 21% seen once. This clonotype was obtained from a female donor with breast cancer. Some clones in this sample may be carry-over from other donors' samples. The sequenced sample consisted of axillary lymph node tissue.

The CDR3 DNA is TGTGCCAGCAGCTTAGCGGCGGGAGTGAGGGGCCTCGAGCAGTACTTC. This sequence encodes CASSLAAGVRGLEQYF. V and J are TRBV11-3 and TRBJ2-7; 7 positions match TRBD2. The V gene end was trimmed by 1 base and the J gene end by 6 bases; junction bases not matched to a gene: 12. CDR1 and CDR2 (germline): SGHNT, YENEEA. The length of the CDR3 is 16 residues.